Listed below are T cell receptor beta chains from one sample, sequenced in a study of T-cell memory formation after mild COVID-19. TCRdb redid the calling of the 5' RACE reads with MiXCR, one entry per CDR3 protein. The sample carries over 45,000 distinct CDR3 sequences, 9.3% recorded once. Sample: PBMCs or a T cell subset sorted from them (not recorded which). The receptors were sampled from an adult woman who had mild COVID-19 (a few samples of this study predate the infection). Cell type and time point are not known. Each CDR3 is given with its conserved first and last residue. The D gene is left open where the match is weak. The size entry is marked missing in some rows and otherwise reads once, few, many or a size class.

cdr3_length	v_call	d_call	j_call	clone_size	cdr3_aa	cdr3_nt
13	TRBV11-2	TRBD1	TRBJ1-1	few	CASSPTGGGRAFF	TGTGCCAGCAGCCCGACAGGGGGCGGACGAGCTTTCTTT
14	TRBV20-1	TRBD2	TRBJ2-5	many	CSARGLAEQETQYF	TGCAGTGCCCGTGGACTAGCGGAACAAGAGACCCAGTACTTC
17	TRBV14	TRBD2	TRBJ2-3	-	CASSQEVLAGPTDTQYF	TGTGCCAGCAGCCAAGAAGTACTAGCGGGCCCCACAGATACGCAGTATTTT
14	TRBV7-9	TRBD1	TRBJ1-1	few	CASSSRQGTTEAFF	TGTGCCAGCAGCTCTAGACAGGGGACGACTGAAGCTTTCTTT
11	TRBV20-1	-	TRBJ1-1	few	CSGPTNTEAFF	TGCAGTGGGCCAACCAACACTGAAGCTTTCTTT
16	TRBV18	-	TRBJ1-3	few	CASSPYGETSGNTIYF	TGTGCCAGCTCACCATATGGGGAGACCTCTGGAAACACCATATATTTT
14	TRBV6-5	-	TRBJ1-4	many	CASSYRPSNEKLFF	TGTGCCAGCAGTTACCGCCCCTCGAATGAAAAACTGTTTTTT
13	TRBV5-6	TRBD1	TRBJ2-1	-	CASSWTGSNEQFF	TGTGCCAGCAGTTGGACAGGGAGCAATGAGCAGTTCTTC
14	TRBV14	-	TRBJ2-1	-	CASSPWARSGEQFF	TGTGCCAGCAGCCCGTGGGCGCGTTCGGGTGAGCAGTTCTTC
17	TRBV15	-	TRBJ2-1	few	CATSRAGIRESYNEQFF	TGTGCCACCAGCAGAGCGGGTATTAGAGAATCCTACAATGAGCAGTTCTTC
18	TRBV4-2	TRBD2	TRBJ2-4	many	CASSQAGTSGMPKNIQYF	TGTGCCAGCAGCCAAGCCGGGACTAGCGGGATGCCCAAAAACATTCAGTACTTC
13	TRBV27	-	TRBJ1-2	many	CASRLRENYGYTF	TGTGCCAGCAGACTGCGGGAAAACTATGGCTACACCTTC
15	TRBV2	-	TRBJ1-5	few	CASRLDSHSNQPQHF	TGTGCCAGCAGATTGGACAGTCATAGCAATCAGCCCCAGCATTTT
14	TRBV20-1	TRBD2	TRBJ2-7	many	CSARIPGLAYAQYF	TGCAGTGCCAGAATCCCGGGACTAGCCTACGCGCAGTACTTC
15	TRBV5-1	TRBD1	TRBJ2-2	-	CASSLRTGNTGELFF	TGCGCCAGCAGCCTCCGGACAGGGAACACCGGGGAGCTGTTTTTT
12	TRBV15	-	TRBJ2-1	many	CATSRPRGEQFF	TGTGCCACCAGCAGACCTCGCGGTGAGCAGTTCTTC
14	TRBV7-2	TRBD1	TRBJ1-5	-	CASSLRQGGQPQHF	TGTGCCAGCAGCCTTCGACAGGGTGGACAGCCCCAGCATTTT
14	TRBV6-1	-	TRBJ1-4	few	CASRTDSLNEKLFF	TGTGCCAGCAGAACTGACAGCCTTAATGAAAAACTGTTTTTT
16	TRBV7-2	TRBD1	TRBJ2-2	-	CASSLGTTTETGTVFF	TGTGCCAGCAGCCTAGGGACCACTACCGAGACAGGGACGGTGTTTTTT
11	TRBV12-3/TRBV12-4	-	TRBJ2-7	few	CASSLLDEQYF	TGTGCCAGCAGTTTGTTGGACGAGCAGTACTTC
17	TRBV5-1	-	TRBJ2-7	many	CASTLGWLVGRRTEQYF	TGCGCCAGCACCCTAGGTTGGTTGGTGGGCCGACGAACCGAGCAGTACTTC
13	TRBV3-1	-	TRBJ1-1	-	CASSQDWGSEAFF	TGTGCCAGCAGCCAAGATTGGGGCAGTGAAGCTTTCTTT
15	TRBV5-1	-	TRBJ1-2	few	CASSLLQTGNNGYTF	TGCGCCAGCAGCTTGCTCCAAACAGGGAACAATGGCTACACCTTC
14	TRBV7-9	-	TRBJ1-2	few	CASSLARGNYGYTF	TGTGCCAGCAGCTTAGCGCGGGGTAACTATGGCTACACCTTC
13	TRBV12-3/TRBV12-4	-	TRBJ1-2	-	CASSLQANYGYTF	TGTGCCAGCAGTCTCCAGGCTAACTATGGCTACACCTTC
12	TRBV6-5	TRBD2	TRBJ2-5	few	CASRLAGGFQYF	TGTGCCAGCAGGCTAGCGGGGGGGTTCCAGTACTTC
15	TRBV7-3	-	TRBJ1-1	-	CASSPTGTRPTEAFF	TGTGCCAGCAGCCCCACCGGGACACGGCCAACTGAAGCTTTCTTT
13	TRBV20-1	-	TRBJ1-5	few	CSAIGRGPGPQHF	TGCAGTGCTATTGGACGGGGGCCGGGGCCCCAGCATTTT
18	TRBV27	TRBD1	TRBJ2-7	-	CASSPTPGQGLSSYEQYF	TGTGCCAGCAGTCCCACGCCCGGACAGGGACTCAGCTCCTACGAGCAGTACTTC
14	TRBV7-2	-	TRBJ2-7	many	CASSLTGLRGEQYF	TGTGCCAGCAGCTTAACCGGCCTCCGGGGTGAGCAGTACTTC
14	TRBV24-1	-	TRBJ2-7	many	CATSVEGETYEQYF	TGTGCCACCAGTGTCGAAGGCGAAACCTACGAGCAGTACTTC
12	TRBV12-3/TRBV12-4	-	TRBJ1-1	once	CASSLAMHKAFF	TGTGCCAGCAGTTTAGCCATGCACAAAGCTTTCTTT